This T cell receptor beta chain was identified during a study of long-term antiretroviral therapy in people with HIV. Findings and limits, study-wide: Adherence to ART, viral resistance and therapy changes lacked any data. ART was followed by higher diversity that remained below transplant donor controls. Clones with expansion before ART led the repertoire at all time points.

Each contributor possessed a minimum of one pre-ART and a minimum of two post-ART PBMC samples. With respect to this clone: Antigen: not known.

Version v3.0 of the immunoSEQ assay ran at survey level. Here immunoSEQ multiplex PCR was the method, and the copy in TCRdb shows in-frame clones only, minus some. This table holds around 30,000 clones, approximately 78% found once. The ends were cut back, 8 bases at V and 2 bases at J, with 7 bases in the middle. The CDR3 is made up of 11 amino acids. The germline gives CDR1 LNHDA, CDR2 SQIVND (reference sequence). This clonotype was obtained from a man aged 18 to 30 with HIV. Material: unsorted PBMCs, obtained 1.5 years before starting antiretroviral therapy. The rearrangement uses TRBV19 and TRBJ2-7; possibly TRBD2 for D (6 bases). CDR3 sequence reads: CASRGTYEQYF. The CDR3 nucleotides are TGTGCCAGTCGGGGGACCTACGAGCAGTACTTC.